The 7 T cell receptor beta chains presented below share a single source sample, sequenced in a study of T cell repertoires in cytomegalovirus infection. TCRdb re-derived calls from the reads in MiXCR, one entry per CDR3 protein. The sample comprises 200,000 to 250,000 distinct CDR3 sequences, about 38% of which are singletons, and more than 50% rests with the top ten. Their antigen targets remain unknown. The specimen comprised CD8+ T cells from cultured PBMCs, sampled from culture after CMV antigen stimulation. These receptors all stem from a human donor in good health (CMV status not recorded). Some clones in this sample may be carry-over from other donors' samples.

This clonotype was seen at least ten times. The rearrangement links TRBV7-2 to TRBJ2-3; D ambiguous. Deletions cut 1 base from V and 5 bases from J, with 13 bases between. This CDR3 is built from 15 residues. CDR1 SGHTA and CDR2 FQGNSA come from the germline V gene. The DNA of the CDR3 is TGTGCCAGCAGCTTAGGTCTCCGGGCTGGAGATACGCAGTATTTT. It yields the protein CASSLGLRAGDTQYF. The full variable domain, in which reference TRBV7-2 and TRBJ2-3 provide the parts outside the CDR3, is GAGVSQSPSNKVTEKGKDVELRCDPISGHTALYWYRQSLGQGLEFLIYFQGNSAPDKSGLPSDRFSAERTGGSVSTLTIQRTQQEDSAVYLCASSLGLRAGDTQYFGPGTRLTVL.

This clonotype came up many times. Here the CDR3 reads CASSLPGTLAKNIQYF. CDR3 coding DNA: TGTGCCAGCAGTTTGCCCGGGACTTTAGCCAAAAACATTCAGTACTTC. The chain links TRBV28 to TRBJ2-4, with TRBD2 as a possible D gene (6 bases). With 3 bases removed from V and 0 bases from J, the gap between germline ends came to 12 bases. Germline CDR1 reads MDHEN; CDR2 reads SYDVKM. The CDR3 has 16 amino acids.

The chain has TRBV7-6 and TRBJ1-6, with a possible D match to TRBD1 (5 bases). The ends were cut back, 8 bases at V and 1 base at J, with 9 bases in the middle. Germline loops: CDR1 SGHVS, CDR2 FNYEAQ. This CDR3 is built from 14 residues. The CDR3 loop reads CASRGGSYNSPLHF. CDR3 DNA sequence: TGTGCCAGCCGGGGGGGGTCCTATAATTCACCCCTCCACTTT.

This clonotype occurred a few times. The rearrangement uses TRBV15 and TRBJ2-3, with TRBD1 matching over 8 bases. The CDR3 loop spans 16 amino acids. The germline V gene encodes CDR1 LNHNV and CDR2 YYDKDF (reference sequence). With V trimmed by 0 bases and J by 3 bases, 5 bases remained unmatched. The CDR3 protein is CATSRDLQGATDTQYF. In DNA, the CDR3 is TGTGCCACCAGCAGAGATCTCCAGGGGGCGACAGATACGCAGTATTTT.

This clonotype was seen a single time. One junction end does not reproduce the germline sequence, and a read error may be involved. The chain couples TRBV19 to TRBJ1-5; TRBD1 is a possible D gene (5 bases). Germline V gene data show CDR1 as LNHDA and CDR2 as SQIVND (reference sequence). The CDR3 length is 16 residues. Here the CDR3 DNA reads TGTGCAAGTAGTACCCCGGGACGGACGGTAAATCAGCCCAAGCATTTT. Translation: CASSTPGRTVNQPKHF.

This clonotype was detected only a few times. The rearrangement joins TRBV27 to TRBJ1-2, with 8 bases aligning to TRBD1. Trimming cost V 8 bases and J 0 bases; bases outside gene matches: 5. Germline-derived CDR1 and CDR2 are MNHEY and SMNVEV (reference sequence). The CDR3 spans 14 residues. The CDR3 coding sequence is TGTGCCAGCGGCGGACAGGGAGCTAACTATGGCTACACCTTC. Translated, it gives CASGGQGANYGYTF.

The gene calls are TRBV9 and TRBJ2-1; no firm D call. CDR1 is SGDLS and CDR2 is YYNGEE in the germline V gene. V lost 3 bases and J 9 bases, leaving 19 bases between the germline ends. There are 15 residues in the CDR3. CDR3 in DNA: TGTGCCAGCAGCGCACCCTCCCCCCCGGATGGTGAGCAGTTCTTC. Residues: CASSAPSPPDGEQFF.